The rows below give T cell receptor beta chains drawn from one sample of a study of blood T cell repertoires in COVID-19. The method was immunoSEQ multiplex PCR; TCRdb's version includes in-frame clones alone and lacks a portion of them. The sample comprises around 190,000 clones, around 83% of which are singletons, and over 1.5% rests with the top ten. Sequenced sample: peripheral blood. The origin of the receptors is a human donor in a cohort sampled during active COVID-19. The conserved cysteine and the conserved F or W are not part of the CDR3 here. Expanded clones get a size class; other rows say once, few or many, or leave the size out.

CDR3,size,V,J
ASSVGPQAHEQY,NA,TRBV9,TRBJ2-7
ASSIGTSGGNEQF,NA,TRBV19,TRBJ2-1
AISERTSGPYEQY,NA,TRBV10-3,TRBJ2-7
ASSIWGQGTETQY,NA,TRBV19,TRBJ2-5
ASSLEVYVTGQY,few,TRBV11-2,TRBJ2-7
ASSFDMNYGYT,NA,TRBV7-9,TRBJ1-2
ASSQVGGGYEQY,NA,TRBV4-1,TRBJ2-7
ASSSAGGRTYQPQH,NA,TRBV28,TRBJ1-5
ASSKWRDRVYEQY,NA,TRBV27,TRBJ2-7
ASSIIGDSYQPQH,NA,TRBV19,TRBJ1-5
ASSATSGLYNEQF,NA,TRBV9,TRBJ2-1
ASSPGVETQY,NA,TRBV5-5,TRBJ2-5
ASSQDGTHEQF,once,TRBV3-1/TRBV3-2,TRBJ2-1
ASSSGYYGYT,few,TRBV27,TRBJ1-2
ASSHGEGKVSNQPQH,NA,TRBV4-1,TRBJ1-5
ASGSGSSGNTIY,NA,TRBV6-5,TRBJ1-3
ASSRETNTGELF,NA,TRBV5-1,TRBJ2-2
ASSGGLYVGNEQF,NA,TRBV9,TRBJ2-1
ASSLKRGEQY,NA,TRBV6-2/TRBV6-3,TRBJ2-7
ASSNRGLNTGELF,once,TRBV7-3,TRBJ2-2
ASSLFNEAGTEAF,NA,TRBV7-9,TRBJ1-1
ASSPAAMGEQY,NA,TRBV18,TRBJ2-7
ASSLFQGQFLYEQY,once,TRBV27,TRBJ2-7
ASSHDRLNAYTQY,NA,TRBV5-8,TRBJ2-3